The present entry profiles one T cell receptor (beta chain) with its context. The data derive from a study of T cell repertoires in cytomegalovirus infection. Study overall: Public TCR beta signature analysis indicated the presence of both CMV infection and matching HLA type.

Trimming cost V 3 bases and J 9 bases; bases outside gene matches: 18. Germline CDR1 and CDR2: LNHDA and SQIVND (reference sequence). CDR3 length: 17 residues. One entry per CDR3 protein, called by TCRdb with MiXCR from the reads. This sample yields approximately 290,000 distinct CDR3 sequences, of which roughly 25% are seen a single time; over 11% belongs to the top ten. The rearrangement uses TRBV19 and TRBJ2-7, with 9 bases lining up with TRBD1. The source is a human donor in good health (CMV status not recorded). Some clones in this sample may be carry-over from other donors' samples. Sequences were obtained from PBMCs. The CDR3 DNA sequence: TGTGCCAGTAGTATTAGGGGACAGGGCCGAGGCAGAAGTGGGCAGTACTTC. Translating it yields CASSIRGQGRGRSGQYF.